This TCR beta chain was recovered during a study of response to subunit inactivated influenza vaccine. Points from the study as a whole: Each seasonal influenza vaccination, the authors suggested, recruits few new T cells.

TCRdb re-called the RT-PCR reads through MiXCR, storing one row per CDR3 protein. This table holds under 550,000 distinct CDR3 sequences, approximately 7.7% found once. This CDR3 region has 9 residues. Trimming took 8 bases from V and 13 from J, leaving 9 bases between them. In germline, CDR1 is SGHAT, CDR2 FQDESV (reference sequence). This clonotype occurred many times. What it binds is not known. The TCR originated in a man aged 50-75 years who received an inactivated influenza vaccine. The chain carries TRBV11-1 and TRBJ2-1; D tentatively reads TRBD1 or TRBD2 (5 bases each). Sequences were derived from PBMCs from blood, sampled about 24 months after vaccination. The CDR3 protein is CASGGPQFF. DNA of the CDR3: TGTGCCAGCGGGGGACCACAGTTCTTC.